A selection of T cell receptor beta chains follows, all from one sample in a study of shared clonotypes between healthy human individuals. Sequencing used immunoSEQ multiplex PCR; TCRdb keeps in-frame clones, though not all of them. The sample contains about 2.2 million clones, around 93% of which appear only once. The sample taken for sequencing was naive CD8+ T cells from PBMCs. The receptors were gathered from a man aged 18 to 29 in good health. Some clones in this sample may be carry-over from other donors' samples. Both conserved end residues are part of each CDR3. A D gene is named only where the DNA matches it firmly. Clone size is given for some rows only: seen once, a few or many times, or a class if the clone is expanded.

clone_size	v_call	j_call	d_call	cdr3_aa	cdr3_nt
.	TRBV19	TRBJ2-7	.	CASSIRREYQRDEQYF	TGTGCCAGTAGTATCCGACGGGAGTATCAAAGGGACGAGCAGTACTTC
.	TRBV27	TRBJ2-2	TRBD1	CASTETGTGSTGELFF	TGTGCCAGCACCGAAACCGGGACAGGGTCCACCGGGGAGCTGTTTTTT
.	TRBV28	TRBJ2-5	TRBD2	CASRFASGSETQYF	TGTGCCAGCCGATTCGCTAGCGGGAGTGAGACCCAGTACTTC
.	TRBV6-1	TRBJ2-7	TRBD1	CASSELGTGTSYEQYF	TGTGCCAGCAGTGAACTCGGGACAGGGACTTCCTACGAGCAGTACTTC
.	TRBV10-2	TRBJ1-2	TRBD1	CASSELGGSYGYTF	TGCGCCAGCAGTGAATTAGGGGGCAGCTATGGCTACACCTTC
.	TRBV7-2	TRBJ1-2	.	CASSFMVDGYTF	TGTGCCAGCAGCTTCATGGTAGATGGCTACACCTTC
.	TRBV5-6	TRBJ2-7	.	CASMDASNIYEQYF	TGTGCCAGCATGGACGCATCTAACATTTACGAGCAGTACTTC
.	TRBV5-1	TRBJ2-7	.	CASSPLEGPYEQYF	TGCGCCAGCAGCCCCCTAGAAGGGCCCTACGAGCAGTACTTC
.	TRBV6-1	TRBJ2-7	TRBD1	CASSEGAGGLSEQYF	TGTGCCAGCAGTGAAGGGGCAGGGGGCCTTTCCGAGCAGTACTTC
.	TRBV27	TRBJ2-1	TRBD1	CASSLRTGGGEQFF	TGTGCCAGCAGTTTACGGACAGGGGGGGGTGAGCAGTTCTTC
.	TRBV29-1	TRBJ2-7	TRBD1	CSVEAGTGSYEQYF	TGCAGCGTTGAGGCCGGGACAGGGTCGTACGAGCAGTACTTC
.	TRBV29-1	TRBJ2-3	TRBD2	CSVPSGPLDTQYF	TGCAGCGTTCCTAGCGGACCACTAGATACGCAGTATTTT
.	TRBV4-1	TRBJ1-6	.	CASSPAQDSNNSPLHF	TGCGCCAGCAGCCCCGCCCAGGACAGTAATAATTCACCCCTCCACTTT
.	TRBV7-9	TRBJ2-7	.	CASSLALGISYEQYF	TGTGCCAGCAGCTTAGCCTTGGGGATTTCCTACGAGCAGTACTTC
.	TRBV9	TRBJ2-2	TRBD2	CASSAHKTSGRVYTGELFF	TGTGCCAGCAGCGCCCACAAGACTAGCGGGAGGGTCTACACCGGGGAGCTGTTTTTT
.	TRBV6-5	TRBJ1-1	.	CASSYRAGRNTEAFF	TGTGCCAGCAGTTACCGGGCAGGGAGGAACACTGAAGCTTTCTTT
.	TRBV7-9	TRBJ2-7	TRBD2	CASSSSGTIYEQYF	TGTGCCAGCAGCTCCAGCGGGACCATCTACGAGCAGTACTTC
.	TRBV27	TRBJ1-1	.	CASSLSVAGRTEAFF	TGTGCCAGCAGTTTATCGGTGGCAGGACGCACTGAAGCTTTCTTT
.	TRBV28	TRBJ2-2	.	CASSAFMDTGELFF	TGTGCCAGCAGTGCGTTCATGGACACCGGGGAGCTGTTTTTT
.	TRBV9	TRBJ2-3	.	CASSVAGFEADTQYF	TGTGCCAGCAGCGTAGCGGGATTCGAGGCAGATACGCAGTATTTT
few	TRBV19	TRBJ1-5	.	CASSIGGSQPQHF	TGTGCCAGTAGTATCGGTGGTAGTCAGCCCCAGCATTTT
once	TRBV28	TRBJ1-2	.	CASRLRAGGKGGYTF	TGTGCCAGCAGACTGAGGGCCGGGGGCAAGGGCGGCTACACCTTC
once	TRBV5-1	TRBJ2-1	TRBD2	CASSLRMVLAGTFYNEQFF	TGCGCCAGCAGCCTCCGGATGGTTCTAGCGGGAACCTTCTACAATGAGCAGTTCTTC
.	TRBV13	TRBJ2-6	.	CASSLKPVSGANVLTF	TGTGCCAGCAGCTTAAAACCAGTGTCCGGGGCCAACGTCCTGACTTTC
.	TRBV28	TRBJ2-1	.	CASSFPTGANNEQFF	TGTGCCAGCAGTTTCCCAACCGGGGCCAACAATGAGCAGTTCTTC
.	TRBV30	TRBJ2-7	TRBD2	CAWSGPSGLRKQYF	TGTGCCTGGAGTGGACCTAGCGGACTACGGAAGCAGTACTTC
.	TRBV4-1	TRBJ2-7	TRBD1	CASSTLGTGAYEQYF	TGCGCCAGCAGCACTCTCGGGACAGGAGCCTACGAGCAGTACTTC
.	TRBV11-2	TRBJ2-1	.	CASSSAGSGGNEQFF	TGTGCCAGCAGCTCAGCCGGGAGTGGGGGCAATGAGCAGTTCTTC
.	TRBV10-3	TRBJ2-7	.	CAISESFSTYEQYF	TGTGCCATCAGTGAGTCGTTTTCGACCTACGAGCAGTACTTC
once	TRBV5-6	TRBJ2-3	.	CASSLNFQLTDTQYF	TGTGCCAGCAGCTTGAACTTCCAGTTAACAGATACGCAGTATTTT
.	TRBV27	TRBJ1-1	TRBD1	CASSLSGRGLTEAFF	TGTGCCAGCAGTTTATCTGGCAGGGGGCTGACTGAAGCTTTCTTT
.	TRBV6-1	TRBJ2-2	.	CASSENWALMNTGELFF	TGTGCCAGCAGTGAAAATTGGGCGCTGATGAACACCGGGGAGCTGTTTTTT
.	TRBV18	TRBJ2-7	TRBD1	CASSQDRGADEQYF	TGTGCCAGCTCCCAGGACAGGGGCGCCGACGAGCAGTACTTC
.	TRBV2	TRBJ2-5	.	CASSERGEETQYF	TGTGCCAGCAGTGAACGGGGAGAAGAGACCCAGTACTTC
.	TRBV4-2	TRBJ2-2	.	CASSQEPGYAGELFF	TGTGCCAGCAGCCAAGAACCAGGGTACGCCGGGGAGCTGTTTTTT
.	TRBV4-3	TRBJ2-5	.	CASSQDLRETQYF	TGCGCCAGCAGCCAAGATTTGAGAGAGACCCAGTACTTC
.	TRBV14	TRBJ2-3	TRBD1	CASSLTGVADTQYF	TGTGCCAGCAGCCTTACAGGGGTTGCAGATACGCAGTATTTT
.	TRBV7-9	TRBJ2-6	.	CASSLAGTPGANVLTF	TGTGCCAGCAGCTTAGCGGGGACCCCTGGGGCCAACGTCCTGACTTTC
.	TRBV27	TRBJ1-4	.	CASSPSVLAANEKLFF	TGTGCCAGCAGTCCCAGTGTTCTGGCAGCAAATGAAAAACTGTTTTTT